These T cell receptor beta chains were read from a single sample in a study of metastatic and nonmetastatic thyroid tumors. TCRdb re-called the PCR reads through MiXCR. The sample carries more than 5,500 clones, approximately 40% recorded once. Input material: tumor tissue. The receptors come from a female donor with papillary thyroid cancer or a benign thyroid nodule (not recorded which). Some clones in this sample may be carry-over from other donors' samples. Both conserved end residues are part of each CDR3. D genes are given only for firm matches. Only part of the rows carry a size: once, few, many, or a class if the clone is expanded.

size	D	V	J	CDR3	DNA
few	.	TRBV7-9	TRBJ2-7	CASSLLAYEQYF	TGTGCCAGCAGCTTACTAGCCTACGAGCAGTACTTC
.	.	TRBV11-3	TRBJ2-5	CASSLQQETQYF	TGTGCCAGCAGCTTGCAGCAAGAGACCCAGTACTTC
.	.	TRBV20-1	TRBJ2-7	CSVHSLGYEQYF	TGCAGTGTCCACTCCCTGGGCTACGAGCAGTACTTC
.	.	TRBV12-3/TRBV12-4	TRBJ2-2	CASKYIRSFNTGELFF	TGTGCCAGCAAATACATCCGCAGTTTCAACACCGGGGAGCTGTTTTTT
.	.	TRBV12-3/TRBV12-4	TRBJ2-1	CASSPTVDEQFF	TGTGCCAGCAGCCCCACCGTTGATGAGCAGTTCTTC
medium-sized	TRBD1	TRBV13	TRBJ2-1	CASSSLPGQGVNEQFF	TGTGCCAGCAGCTCACTACCGGGACAGGGTGTCAATGAGCAGTTCTTC
few	TRBD2	TRBV6-5	TRBJ2-1	CASSPIYSGDYNEQFF	TGTGCCAGCAGCCCCATATATAGCGGGGACTACAATGAGCAGTTCTTC
.	.	TRBV15	TRBJ2-6	CATILQGINVLTF	TGTGCCACCATCCTTCAGGGAATCAACGTCCTGACTTTC
.	TRBD1	TRBV6-2/TRBV6-3	TRBJ1-5	CASTNTGVDQPQHF	TGTGCCAGCACTAATACAGGGGTCGATCAGCCCCAGCATTTT
.	TRBD1	TRBV30	TRBJ2-1	CAWGVPGGLQFF	TGTGCCTGGGGTGTACCAGGGGGATTGCAGTTCTTC
medium-sized	.	TRBV29-1	TRBJ2-7	CSVANGGFNEQYF	TGCAGCGTCGCAAACGGGGGATTTAACGAGCAGTACTTC
few	.	TRBV10-3	TRBJ2-5	CAISESGEQIRQETQYF	TGTGCCATCAGTGAGTCGGGGGAACAGATCCGCCAAGAGACCCAGTACTTC
.	.	TRBV10-3	TRBJ2-7	CAISEIRGTRAYEQYF	TGTGCCATCAGTGAGATTAGGGGTACTCGGGCCTACGAGCAGTACTTC
.	TRBD1	TRBV6-2/TRBV6-3	TRBJ2-7	CASSRTGTYEQYF	TGTGCCAGCAGTAGGACAGGGACCTACGAGCAGTACTTC
.	.	TRBV28	TRBJ2-5	CASSRMQGRETQYF	TGTGCCAGCAGTCGAATGCAGGGACGAGAGACCCAGTACTTC
large	.	TRBV28	TRBJ2-7	CASRRQQTSYEQYF	TGTGCCAGCAGACGACAGCAAACCTCCTACGAGCAGTACTTC
.	.	TRBV5-1	TRBJ1-2	CASSIAPSDPSYGYTF	TGCGCCAGCAGCATAGCCCCGTCGGACCCCTCCTATGGCTACACCTTC
few	TRBD1	TRBV6-1	TRBJ2-2	CASRAGQEETGELFF	TGTGCCAGCAGGGCGGGACAGGAAGAAACCGGGGAGCTGTTTTTT
.	TRBD2	TRBV5-1	TRBJ2-3	CASTGGGDSDTQYF	TGCGCCAGCACGGGGGGAGGAGATTCAGATACGCAGTATTTT
.	TRBD1	TRBV2	TRBJ2-7	CASRGTGPFIEQYF	TGTGCCAGCAGGGGGACAGGACCCTTCATCGAGCAGTACTTC
.	TRBD1	TRBV5-1	TRBJ1-1	CASSLGTGNTEAFF	TGCGCCAGCAGCTTGGGGACAGGGAACACTGAAGCTTTCTTT
.	TRBD2	TRBV11-2	TRBJ2-1	CASSDIAGVGNEQFF	TGTGCCAGCAGCGACATAGCGGGAGTCGGCAATGAGCAGTTCTTC
once	.	TRBV5-1	TRBJ2-2	CASSFDRTSNTGELFF	TGCGCCAGCAGCTTTGATCGGACTTCGAACACCGGGGAGCTGTTTTTT
few	TRBD1	TRBV28	TRBJ1-1	CASSLLGTGRTEAFF	TGTGCCAGCAGCTTACTCGGGACAGGGCGCACTGAAGCTTTCTTT
once	.	TRBV20-1	TRBJ1-3	CSAPLVTGNTIYF	TGCAGTGCCCCTCTGGTCACTGGAAACACCATATATTTT
.	.	TRBV20-1	TRBJ1-2	CSASLEEVNGYTF	TGCAGTGCTAGTTTGGAGGAAGTTAATGGCTACACCTTC
.	TRBD1	TRBV6-1	TRBJ2-1	CASSRPGTGKNNNEQFF	TGTGCCAGCAGTCGTCCCGGGACAGGGAAAAATAACAATGAGCAGTTCTTC
.	.	TRBV7-8	TRBJ1-2	CASSSNGGLGYTF	TGTGCCAGCAGTTCAAACGGGGGGCTTGGCTACACCTTC
.	TRBD1	TRBV30	TRBJ2-2	CAWSPRDRDTGELFF	TGTGCCTGGAGTCCCCGGGACAGGGACACCGGGGAGCTGTTTTTT
.	.	TRBV6-1	TRBJ2-2	CASKRTGTYTGELFF	TGTGCCAGCAAGAGAACCGGGACCTACACCGGGGAGCTGTTTTTT
medium-sized	TRBD2	TRBV7-2	TRBJ2-2	CASSHQGLAGGLSGELFF	TGTGCCAGCAGCCACCAGGGACTAGCGGGAGGGTTGTCCGGGGAGCTGTTTTTT
.	.	TRBV4-1	TRBJ1-3	CASSHATTGASGNTIYF	TGCGCCAGCAGCCATGCAACCACAGGAGCCTCTGGAAACACCATATATTTT
.	.	TRBV5-6	TRBJ2-7	CASSLGGGAEQYF	TGTGCCAGCAGCTTGGGAGGGGGGGCGGAGCAGTACTTC
few	TRBD1	TRBV6-1	TRBJ1-2	CASRAPGQSYGYTF	TGTGCCAGCAGGGCCCCGGGACAGAGTTATGGCTACACCTTC
.	.	TRBV30	TRBJ1-1	CAWSWGGSGAFF	TGTGCCTGGAGTTGGGGGGGCAGTGGGGCTTTCTTT
.	TRBD1	TRBV6-1	TRBJ2-5	CASSEFEGQGQETQYF	TGTGCCAGCAGTGAATTCGAGGGACAGGGCCAAGAGACCCAGTACTTC
.	TRBD1	TRBV20-1	TRBJ1-6	CSATRGGQGDHSPLHF	TGCAGTGCTACTCGAGGAGGACAGGGCGATCATTCACCCCTCCACTTT
.	TRBD2	TRBV2	TRBJ2-1	CASRGARNGTSVNEQLF	TGTGCCAGCAGGGGGGCCCGGAACGGGACTAGTGTCAATGAGCAGTTATTC
medium-sized	.	TRBV5-4	TRBJ1-2	CASSPRGQYYGYTF	TGTGCCAGCAGCCCCCGGGGACAATACTATGGCTACACCTTC